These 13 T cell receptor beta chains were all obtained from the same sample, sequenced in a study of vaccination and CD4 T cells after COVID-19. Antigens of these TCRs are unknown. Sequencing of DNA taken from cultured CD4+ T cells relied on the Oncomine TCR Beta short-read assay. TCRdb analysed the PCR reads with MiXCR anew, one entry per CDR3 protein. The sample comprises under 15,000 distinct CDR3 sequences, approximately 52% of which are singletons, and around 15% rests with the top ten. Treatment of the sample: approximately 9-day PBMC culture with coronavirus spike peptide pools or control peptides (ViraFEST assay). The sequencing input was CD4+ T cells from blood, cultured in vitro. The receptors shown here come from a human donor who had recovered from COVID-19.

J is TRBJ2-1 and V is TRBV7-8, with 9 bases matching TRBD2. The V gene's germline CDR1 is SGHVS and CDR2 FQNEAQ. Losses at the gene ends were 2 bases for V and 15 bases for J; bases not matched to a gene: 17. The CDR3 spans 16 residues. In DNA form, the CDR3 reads TGTGCCAGCAGCTTATCTATGGGGGCGGGAGGGCCCTTGTGGTTCTTC. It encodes CASSLSMGAGGPLWFF.

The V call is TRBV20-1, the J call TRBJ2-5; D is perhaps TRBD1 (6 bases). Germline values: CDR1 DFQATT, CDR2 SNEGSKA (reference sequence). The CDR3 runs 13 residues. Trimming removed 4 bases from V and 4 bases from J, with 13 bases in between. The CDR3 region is CSANTGPAETQYF. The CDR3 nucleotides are TGCAGTGCTAACACAGGGCCGGCAGAGACCCAGTACTTC.

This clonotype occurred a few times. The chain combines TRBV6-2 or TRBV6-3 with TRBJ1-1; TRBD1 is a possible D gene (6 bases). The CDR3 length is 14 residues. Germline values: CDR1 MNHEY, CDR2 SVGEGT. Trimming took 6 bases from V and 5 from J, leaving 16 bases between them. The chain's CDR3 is CASRRDTFLTEAFF. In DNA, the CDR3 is TGTGCCAGCAGACGGGACACTTTTCTGACTGAAGCTTTCTTT.

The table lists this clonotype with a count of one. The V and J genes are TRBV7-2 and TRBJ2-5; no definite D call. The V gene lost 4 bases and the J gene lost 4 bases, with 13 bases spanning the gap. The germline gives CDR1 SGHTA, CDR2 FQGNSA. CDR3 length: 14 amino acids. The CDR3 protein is CASSSAPSRETQYF. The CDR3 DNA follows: TGTGCCAGCAGCTCGGCCCCGAGTCGAGAGACCCAGTACTTC.

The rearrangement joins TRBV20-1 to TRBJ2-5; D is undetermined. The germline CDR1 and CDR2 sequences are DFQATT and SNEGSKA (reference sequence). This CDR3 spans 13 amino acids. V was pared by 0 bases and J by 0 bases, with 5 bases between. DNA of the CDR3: TGCAGTGCTAGAGACGACGACCAAGAGACCCAGTACTTC. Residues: CSARDDDQETQYF.

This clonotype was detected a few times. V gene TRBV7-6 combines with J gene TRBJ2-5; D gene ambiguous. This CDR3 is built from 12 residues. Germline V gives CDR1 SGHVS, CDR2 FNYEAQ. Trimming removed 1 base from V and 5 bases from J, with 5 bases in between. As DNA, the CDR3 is TGTGCCAGCAGCTTAGTTGGGGAGACCCAGTACTTC. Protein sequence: CASSLVGETQYF.

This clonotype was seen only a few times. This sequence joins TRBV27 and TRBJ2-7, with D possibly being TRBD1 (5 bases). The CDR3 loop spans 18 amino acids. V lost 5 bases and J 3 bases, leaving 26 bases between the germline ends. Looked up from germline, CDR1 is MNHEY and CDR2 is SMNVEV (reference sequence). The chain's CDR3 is CASSRAGLRKADDYEQYF. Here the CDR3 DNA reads TGTGCCAGCAGTCGGGCAGGGCTGAGAAAGGCGGACGACTACGAGCAGTACTTC.

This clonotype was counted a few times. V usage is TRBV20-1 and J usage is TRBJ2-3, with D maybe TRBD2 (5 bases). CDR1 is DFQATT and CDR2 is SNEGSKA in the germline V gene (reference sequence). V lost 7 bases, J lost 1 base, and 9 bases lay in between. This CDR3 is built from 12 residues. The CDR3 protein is CSGGEGTDTQYF. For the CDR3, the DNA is TGCAGTGGGGGAGAGGGCACAGATACGCAGTATTTT.

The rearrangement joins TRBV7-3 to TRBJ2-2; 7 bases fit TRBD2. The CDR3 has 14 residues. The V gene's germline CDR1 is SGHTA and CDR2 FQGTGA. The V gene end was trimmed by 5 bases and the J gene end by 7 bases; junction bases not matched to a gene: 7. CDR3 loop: CASSESLAGGELFF. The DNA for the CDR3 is TGTGCCAGCAGCGAATCTTTAGCGGGCGGGGAGCTGTTTTTT.

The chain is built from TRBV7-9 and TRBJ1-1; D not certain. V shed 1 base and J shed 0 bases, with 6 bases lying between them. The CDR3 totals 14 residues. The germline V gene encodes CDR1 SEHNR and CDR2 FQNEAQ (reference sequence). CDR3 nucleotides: TGTGCCAGCAGCTTAGAGAGCATGAACACTGAAGCTTTCTTT. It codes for CASSLESMNTEAFF.

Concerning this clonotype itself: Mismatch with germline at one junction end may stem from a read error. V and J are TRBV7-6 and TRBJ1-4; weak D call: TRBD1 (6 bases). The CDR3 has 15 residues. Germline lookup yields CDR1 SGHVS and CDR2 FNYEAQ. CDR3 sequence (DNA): TGTGCCAGCAGCTTCCGGGGGGCGGCTAACGAAAAACTGTTTTTT. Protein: CASSFRGAANEKLFF.

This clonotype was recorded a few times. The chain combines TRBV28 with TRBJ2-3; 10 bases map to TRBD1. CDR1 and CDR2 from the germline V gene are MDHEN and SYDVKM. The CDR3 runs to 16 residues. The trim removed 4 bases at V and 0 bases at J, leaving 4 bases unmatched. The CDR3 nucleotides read TGTGCCAGCAGTTCCGACAGGGGGCTAAGCACAGATACGCAGTATTTT. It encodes CASSSDRGLSTDTQYF.

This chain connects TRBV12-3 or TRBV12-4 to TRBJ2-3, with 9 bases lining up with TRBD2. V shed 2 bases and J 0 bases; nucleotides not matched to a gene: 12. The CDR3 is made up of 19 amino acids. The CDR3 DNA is TGTGCCAGCAGTTTAAGCCCCCTAGCGGGATTAAAAAGCACAGATACGCAGTATTTT. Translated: CASSLSPLAGLKSTDTQYF.